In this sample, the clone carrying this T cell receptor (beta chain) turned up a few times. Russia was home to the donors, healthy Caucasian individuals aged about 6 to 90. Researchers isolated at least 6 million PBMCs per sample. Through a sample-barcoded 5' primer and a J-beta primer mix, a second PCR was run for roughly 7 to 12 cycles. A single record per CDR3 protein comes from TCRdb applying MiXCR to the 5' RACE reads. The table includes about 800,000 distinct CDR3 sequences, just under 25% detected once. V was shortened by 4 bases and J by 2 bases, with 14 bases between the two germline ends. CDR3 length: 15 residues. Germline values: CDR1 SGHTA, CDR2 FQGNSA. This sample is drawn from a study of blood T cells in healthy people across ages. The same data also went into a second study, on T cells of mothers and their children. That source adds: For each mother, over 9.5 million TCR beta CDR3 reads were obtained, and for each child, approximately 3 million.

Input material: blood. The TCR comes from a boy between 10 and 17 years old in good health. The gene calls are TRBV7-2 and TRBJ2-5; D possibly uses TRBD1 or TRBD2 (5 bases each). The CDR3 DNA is TGTGCCAGCAGCTCCAGCGGCAGGGCACAAGAGACCCAGTACTTC. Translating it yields CASSSSGRAQETQYF.